The 4 T cell receptor beta chains reported below all come from one sample, sequenced in a study of blood T cell repertoires in COVID-19. The table came from immunoSEQ multiplex PCR; TCRdb's copy has only in-frame clones and leaves some out. The sample comprises around 250,000 clones, about four fifths of which are singletons, and around 5% rests with the top ten. The sample consisted of PBMCs or T cells enriched from blood (not recorded which). Every receptor here comes from a middle-aged man who had been exposed to COVID-19.

The chain links TRBV20-1 to TRBJ2-7, with 7 bases that match TRBD2. The germline gives CDR1 DFQATT, CDR2 SNEGSKA (reference sequence). The CDR3 runs to 10 residues. V shed 5 bases and J 7 bases; nucleotides not matched to a gene: 2. The CDR3: CSAGRVEQYF. The CDR3 DNA sequence: TGCAGTGCTGGGAGGGTGGAGCAGTACTTC.

The chain recombines TRBV11-3 with TRBJ2-3, with D possibly matching TRBD2 (6 bases). In germline, CDR1 is SGHNT, CDR2 YENEEA. The CDR3 covers 15 residues. Trimming cost V 5 bases and J 2 bases, with 14 bases left between them. The CDR3 is CASSPRAGSTDTQYF. In DNA form, the CDR3 reads TGTGCCAGCAGCCCCCGGGCGGGGTCCACAGATACGCAGTATTTT.

The rearrangement links TRBV20-1 to TRBJ2-7; 10 bases match TRBD2. There are 14 residues in the CDR3. With 3 bases clipped from V and 6 bases from J, the junction kept 8 bases outside the gene matches. Germline V gene sequence: CDR1 DFQATT, CDR2 SNEGSKA (reference sequence). The CDR3 is CSASRTSGPLEQYF. The CDR3 coding sequence is TGCAGTGCTAGTCGGACTAGCGGCCCACTCGAGCAGTACTTC.

The chain has TRBV2 and TRBJ1-2; TRBD1 matches at 8 bases. This CDR3 comprises 12 residues. Germline loops: CDR1 SNHLY, CDR2 FYNNEI. J gave up 10 bases and V 7 bases, and 8 bases lay outside the gene matches. The CDR3 is CASIGQGIDYTF. CDR3 in DNA: TGTGCCAGCATTGGACAGGGAATCGACTACACCTTC.